This passage covers 24 T cell receptor beta chains from one sample sequenced in a study of T cells after yellow fever vaccination. TCRdb called the 5' RACE reads again in MiXCR, with one record for every CDR3 protein. The repertoire consists of about 500,000 distinct CDR3 sequences, with about 17% occurring once and the leading ten covering roughly 17%. Here the sequenced sample was PBMCs, taken 4 to 6 days after the first yellow fever vaccination. Receptor source: a man aged 18-30 years who received the YFV17D yellow fever vaccine.

This clonotype was seen more than once but under ten times. The rearrangement uses TRBV12-3 or TRBV12-4 and TRBJ1-2; D is unclear. The CDR3 consists of 12 residues. Trimming removed 5 bases from V and 4 bases from J, with 8 bases in between. The CDR3 DNA reads TGTGCCAGCAGTAGGACCCCCTATGGCTACACCTTC. Its protein is CASSRTPYGYTF.

The sample holds a few counts of this clonotype. This chain connects TRBV14 to TRBJ1-4, with no clear D. CDR3 length equals 15 residues. Per germline, CDR1 SGHDN and CDR2 FVKESK. V was pared by 1 base and J by 6 bases, with 12 bases between. Written as DNA, the CDR3 is TGTGCCAGCAGCCAAGGACCTGGGGTGGATGAAAAACTGTTTTTT. It is translated as CASSQGPGVDEKLFF.

The chain couples TRBV20-1 to TRBJ2-1; the D is unclear. Germline-derived CDR1 and CDR2 are DFQATT and SNEGSKA (reference sequence). The ends were cut back, 6 bases at V and 0 bases at J, with 12 bases in the middle. This CDR3 is built from 14 residues. The CDR3 protein is CSANPPTSYNEQFF. The CDR3 DNA reads as TGCAGTGCAAACCCCCCGACCTCCTACAATGAGCAGTTCTTC.

The rearrangement uses TRBV7-2 and TRBJ2-4; D is ambiguous. Germline CDR1 reads SGHTA; CDR2 reads FQGNSA. The CDR3 sequence is 15 residues long. V was cut by 1 base and J by 1 base, with 8 bases left in between. The chain's CDR3 is CASSLEWLAKNIQYF. The CDR3 region has the DNA TGTGCCAGCAGCTTAGAATGGTTGGCCAAAAACATTCAGTACTTC.

This clonotype was recorded a few times. The chain employs TRBV7-8 and TRBJ2-3, with TRBD2 matching over 7 bases. This CDR3 has 16 residues. Germline trimming cut 1 base from V and 5 bases from J; bases unmatched to any gene: 9. Germline values: CDR1 SGHVS, CDR2 FQNEAQ. The CDR3 loop is CASSLVRTSAGDTQYF. The CDR3 DNA reads TGTGCCAGCAGCTTAGTCCGTACTAGCGCGGGAGATACGCAGTATTTT.

In the case of this clonotype: A read error may explain this, as a much larger clone is one base away. V and J are TRBV7-2 and TRBJ1-5; D gene unclear. The CDR3 is 13 residues long. V was trimmed by 10 bases and J by 7 bases, leaving 17 bases between them. CDR1 and CDR2 (germline): SGHTA, FQGNSA. The CDR3, as DNA: TGTGCCAACAGTAACAGTGCTAACCAGCCCCAGCATTTT. It translates to CANSNSANQPQHF.

This sequence joins TRBV20-1 and TRBJ2-1, with 8 positions matching TRBD2. J lost 0 bases, V lost 1 base, and 11 bases had no gene match. This CDR3 region has 18 residues. Germline CDR1 DFQATT, CDR2 SNEGSKA (reference sequence). The CDR3 DNA is TGCAGTGCTAGAGGGGGTAGCGGGGCGCTGAGCTCCTACAATGAGCAGTTCTTC. Encoded protein: CSARGGSGALSSYNEQFF.

The J gene is TRBJ1-4, the V gene TRBV27, with D perhaps matching TRBD1 (6 bases). V lost 4 bases and J lost 7, with 13 bases in between. Germline CDR1 is MNHEY and CDR2 is SMNVEV (reference sequence). CDR3 length: 14 amino acids. CDR3 in amino acids: CASSSQGWGEKLFF. The CDR3 DNA is TGTGCCAGCAGTTCACAGGGATGGGGTGAAAAACTGTTTTTT.

The J gene is TRBJ2-7, the V gene TRBV24-1; D is unclear. The CDR3 is 14 amino acids. Germline V gene sequence: CDR1 KGHDR, CDR2 SFDVKD. Trimming removed 7 bases from V and 2 bases from J, with 14 bases in between. The CDR3 coding sequence is TGTGCCACCAGGGCCGGCAGGCCGACCTACGAGCAGTACGTC. Protein sequence: CATRAGRPTYEQYV.

This clonotype was seen a few times. V is TRBV27 and J is TRBJ2-7; D gene ambiguous. The CDR3 is 14 residues long. Germline V gene sequence: CDR1 MNHEY, CDR2 SMNVEV (reference sequence). The ends were cut back, 2 bases at V and 7 bases at J, with 15 bases in the middle. The CDR3 region has the DNA TGTGCCAGCAGTTTACGGGCTTTTGCAGGAGAGCAGTACTTC. It codes for CASSLRAFAGEQYF.

CDR3 sequence: CASSPDSRGADGELFF. The CDR3 DNA sequence: TGTGCCAGCAGCCCCGACTCGCGGGGGGCCGACGGGGAGCTGTTTTTT. The chain combines TRBV7-6 with TRBJ2-2; 8 nucleotides align to TRBD2. Germline V gene data show CDR1 as SGHVS and CDR2 as FNYEAQ. J gave up 7 bases and V 5 bases, and 12 bases lay outside the gene matches. This CDR3 contains 16 residues.

This clonotype was picked up many times. This chain uses TRBV3-1 with TRBJ1-5; tentative D call: TRBD1 (5 bases). The CDR3 covers 15 residues. Deletions cut 1 base from V and 0 bases from J, with 7 bases between. Germline values: CDR1 LGHDT, CDR2 YNNKEL (reference sequence). CDR3 amino acids: CASSQGQYSNQPQHF. CDR3 sequence (DNA): TGTGCCAGCAGCCAAGGACAGTATAGCAATCAGCCCCAGCATTTT.

V usage is TRBV7-3 and J usage is TRBJ1-6, with D perhaps TRBD1 (5 bases). The CDR3 consists of 17 residues. Between the trimmed V and J ends, which lost 1 base and 5 bases, there was a span of 15 bases. Per the germline V gene, CDR1 is SGHTA and CDR2 is FQGTGA. CDR3 in amino acids: CASSLRSGGGDNSPLHF. CDR3 DNA: TGTGCCAGCAGCTTAAGATCGGGAGGAGGGGATAATTCACCCCTCCACTTT.

This chain connects TRBV4-3 to TRBJ2-5, with D unresolved. V was pared by 0 bases and J by 7 bases, with 9 bases between. This CDR3 comprises 13 residues. In germline, CDR1 is LGHNA, CDR2 YSLEER. The CDR3 protein is CASSQDRGVTQYF. The CDR3 DNA is TGCGCCAGCAGCCAAGATCGCGGTGTGACCCAGTACTTC.

This clonotype was detected only a few times. The V and J genes are TRBV6-4 and TRBJ2-1; D is ambiguous. V gave up 0 bases and J gave up 9 bases, with 9 bases separating them. Germline V gives CDR1 MRHNA, CDR2 SNTAGT. The CDR3 spans 13 residues. This CDR3 is CASSDSSSTEQFF. Here the CDR3 DNA reads TGTGCCAGCAGTGACTCTTCCTCCACTGAGCAGTTCTTC.

This chain connects TRBV12-3 or TRBV12-4 to TRBJ1-5; 9 bases line up with TRBD1. With V trimmed by 6 bases and J by 3 bases, 3 bases remained unmatched. The CDR3 length is 14 residues. CDR3 in amino acids: CASSGDRDNQPQHF. The CDR3 DNA sequence: TGTGCCAGCAGCGGGGACAGGGACAATCAGCCCCAGCATTTT.

The genes are TRBV3-1 and TRBJ2-1; 9 bases line up with TRBD2. V was clipped by 6 bases and J by 14 bases; unmatched bases: 8. Germline V gene lookup returns CDR1 LGHDT and CDR2 YNNKEL (reference sequence). The CDR3 extends over 12 amino acids. Written as DNA, the CDR3 is TGTGCCAGCAGACCCAGCGGGGGGAGGGAGTTCTTC. It codes for CASRPSGGREFF.

This clonotype turned up a few times. The chain has TRBV6-4 and TRBJ1-1; maybe TRBD1 (5 bases). Germline assignment: CDR1 MRHNA and CDR2 SNTAGT. This CDR3 has 15 amino acids. V was pared by 0 bases and J by 3 bases, with 11 bases between. The DNA for the CDR3 is TGTGCCAGCAGTGACTCGACTGGGGGACACACTGAAGCTTTCTTT. Translating it yields CASSDSTGGHTEAFF.

This clonotype has ten or more counts. This chain connects TRBV7-2 to TRBJ2-3; unclear D gene. The CDR3 contains 14 residues. Per the germline V gene, CDR1 is SGHTA and CDR2 is FQGNSA. The V end lost 5 bases, the J end lost 0 bases, and 9 bases lay between the germline ends. CDR3 protein: CASSPRSSTDTQYF. In DNA, the CDR3 is TGTGCCAGCAGCCCTCGTTCTAGCACAGATACGCAGTATTTT.

The V call is TRBV3-1, the J call TRBJ2-3; possibly TRBD2 for D (5 bases). Germline CDR1 reads LGHDT; CDR2 reads YNNKEL (reference sequence). CDR3 length equals 15 residues. V was trimmed by 4 bases and J by 2 bases, leaving 13 bases between them. CDR3 loop: CASSLQTINTDTQYF. DNA of the CDR3: TGTGCCAGCAGCCTACAGACTATAAACACAGATACGCAGTATTTT.

V gene TRBV11-2 combines with J gene TRBJ2-4; 10 nucleotides match TRBD2. Germline CDR1 SGHAT, CDR2 FQNNGV. This CDR3 spans 18 amino acids. V was pared by 5 bases and J by 0 bases, with 10 bases of the junction left unmatched. CDR3 sequence: CASSLIAGGTLAKNIQYF. The CDR3 DNA reads TGTGCCAGCAGCCTCATAGCGGGGGGCACCTTAGCCAAAAACATTCAGTACTTC.

The chain has TRBV5-1 and TRBJ2-1; 12 bases are shared with TRBD2. Germline V gene data show CDR1 as SGHRS and CDR2 as YFSETQ. V was pared by 6 bases and J by 3 bases, with 7 bases of the junction left unmatched. The CDR3 sequence is 16 residues long. CDR3 DNA: TGCGCCAGCAACCGTGCGACTAGCGGGAGCTACAATGAGCAGTTCTTC. Its protein is CASNRATSGSYNEQFF.

J is TRBJ1-4 and V is TRBV20-1; D remains unclear. The CDR3 runs to 11 residues. V was cut by 5 bases and J by 8 bases, with 9 bases left in between. Germline-derived CDR1 and CDR2 are DFQATT and SNEGSKA (reference sequence). CDR3 in amino acids: CSAFGGEKLFF. The CDR3 DNA is TGCAGTGCTTTTGGAGGGGAAAAACTGTTTTTT.

The rearrangement joins TRBV6-2 or TRBV6-3 to TRBJ2-5; 7 nucleotides align to TRBD1. The trim removed 0 bases at V and 2 bases at J, leaving 18 bases unmatched. The germline V gene encodes CDR1 MNHEY and CDR2 SVGEGT. The CDR3 runs to 20 residues. The CDR3 region is CASSYSLFVIKGAEQETQYF. CDR3 sequence (DNA): TGTGCCAGCAGTTACTCTCTTTTCGTGATTAAGGGGGCCGAACAAGAGACCCAGTACTTC.